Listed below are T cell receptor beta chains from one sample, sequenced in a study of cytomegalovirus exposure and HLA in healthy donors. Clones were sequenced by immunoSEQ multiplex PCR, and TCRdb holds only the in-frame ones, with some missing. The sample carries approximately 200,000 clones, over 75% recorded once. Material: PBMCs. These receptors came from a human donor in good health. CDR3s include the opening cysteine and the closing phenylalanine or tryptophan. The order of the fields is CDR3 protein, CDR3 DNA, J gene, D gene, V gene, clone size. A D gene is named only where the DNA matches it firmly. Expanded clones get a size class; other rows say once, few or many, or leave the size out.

CDR3 protein: CASSAGTGVNEQFF
CDR3 DNA: TGTGCCAGCAGTGCCGGGACAGGGGTAAATGAGCAGTTCTTC
J gene: TRBJ2-1
D gene: TRBD1
V gene: TRBV2
clone size: NA

CDR3 protein: CASSVGAGTYNEQFF
CDR3 DNA: TGTGCCAGCAGCGTAGGGGCGGGCACCTACAATGAGCAGTTCTTC
J gene: TRBJ2-1
D gene: NA
V gene: TRBV9
clone size: NA

CDR3 protein: CASSFYGTGTYEQYF
CDR3 DNA: TGTGCCAGCAGTTTCTACGGGACAGGGACCTACGAGCAGTACTTC
J gene: TRBJ2-7
D gene: TRBD1
V gene: TRBV28
clone size: once

CDR3 protein: CASGQGSWGYGYTF
CDR3 DNA: TGTGCCAGCGGACAGGGGAGTTGGGGCTATGGCTACACCTTC
J gene: TRBJ1-2
D gene: TRBD1
V gene: TRBV28
clone size: NA

CDR3 protein: CASSKGLSTYEQYF
CDR3 DNA: TGTGCTAGCAGCAAGGGACTAAGTACCTACGAGCAGTACTTC
J gene: TRBJ2-7
D gene: TRBD2
V gene: TRBV7-7
clone size: NA

CDR3 protein: CASSLGALFSYEQYF
CDR3 DNA: TGTGCCAGCAGTTTAGGAGCTTTATTCTCCTACGAGCAGTACTTC
J gene: TRBJ2-7
D gene: NA
V gene: TRBV28
clone size: few

CDR3 protein: CASSLAVTSFEQYF
CDR3 DNA: TGCGCCAGCAGCTTGGCCGTGACTTCATTCGAGCAGTACTTC
J gene: TRBJ2-7
D gene: NA
V gene: TRBV5-1
clone size: NA

CDR3 protein: CSASRGGGYTF
CDR3 DNA: TGCAGTGCTAGCAGGGGTGGGGGCTACACCTTC
J gene: TRBJ1-2
D gene: NA
V gene: TRBV20-1
clone size: NA

CDR3 protein: CASTPEQGYTEAFF
CDR3 DNA: TGTGCCAGCACCCCAGAACAGGGTTACACTGAAGCTTTCTTT
J gene: TRBJ1-1
D gene: NA
V gene: TRBV7-9
clone size: NA

CDR3 protein: CASSPPRATYDYEQYF
CDR3 DNA: TGTGCCAGCTCACCACCGCGGGCCACATACGACTACGAGCAGTACTTC
J gene: TRBJ2-7
D gene: NA
V gene: TRBV18
clone size: few

CDR3 protein: CASSPGSGREGLSLADTGELFF
CDR3 DNA: TGTGCCAGCAGCCCCGGGTCGGGGCGGGAGGGCCTTAGTTTAGCAGACACCGGGGAGCTGTTTTTT
J gene: TRBJ2-2
D gene: TRBD2
V gene: TRBV9
clone size: NA

CDR3 protein: CASSSLGTSGRVSNEQFF
CDR3 DNA: TGTGCCAGCAGCTCGTTAGGGACTAGCGGGAGGGTATCCAATGAGCAGTTCTTC
J gene: TRBJ2-1
D gene: TRBD2
V gene: TRBV13
clone size: NA

CDR3 protein: CASSPSGRGETQYF
CDR3 DNA: TGTGCCAGCAGTCCTAGCGGGAGGGGGGAGACCCAGTACTTC
J gene: TRBJ2-5
D gene: TRBD2
V gene: TRBV6-5
clone size: NA

CDR3 protein: CASSLWSTGELFF
CDR3 DNA: TGTGCCAGCAGTTTGTGGAGCACCGGGGAGCTGTTTTTT
J gene: TRBJ2-2
D gene: NA
V gene: TRBV28
clone size: NA

CDR3 protein: CAISRDRGSTDTQYF
CDR3 DNA: TGTGCCATCAGTAGGGACAGGGGAAGCACAGATACGCAGTATTTT
J gene: TRBJ2-3
D gene: TRBD1
V gene: TRBV10-3
clone size: NA

CDR3 protein: CASSLGTGGKYGYTF
CDR3 DNA: TGTGCCAGCAGTTTAGGAACAGGGGGCAAGTATGGCTACACCTTC
J gene: TRBJ1-2
D gene: TRBD1
V gene: TRBV27
clone size: NA

CDR3 protein: CASSLAGVYFPYTF
CDR3 DNA: TGTGCCAGCAGTTTAGCCGGAGTATATTTCCCCTACACCTTC
J gene: TRBJ1-2
D gene: NA
V gene: TRBV27
clone size: NA

CDR3 protein: CATSRDVLAGNTGELFF
CDR3 DNA: TGTGCCACCAGCAGAGATGTACTAGCGGGGAACACCGGGGAGCTGTTTTTT
J gene: TRBJ2-2
D gene: TRBD2
V gene: TRBV15
clone size: NA

CDR3 protein: CASSLSGLAGAIDTQYF
CDR3 DNA: TGTGCCAGCAGCCTCAGTGGGCTAGCGGGAGCAATAGATACGCAGTATTTT
J gene: TRBJ2-3
D gene: TRBD2
V gene: TRBV28
clone size: NA

CDR3 protein: CASSAGLSGNEQFF
CDR3 DNA: TGTGCCAGCAGCGCGGGACTTTCTGGAAATGAGCAGTTCTTC
J gene: TRBJ2-1
D gene: NA
V gene: TRBV9
clone size: once

CDR3 protein: CASSEIRGNEQFF
CDR3 DNA: TGTGCCAGCAGCGAGATACGGGGCAATGAGCAGTTCTTC
J gene: TRBJ2-1
D gene: NA
V gene: TRBV2
clone size: NA

CDR3 protein: CATSADWPLVDYEQYF
CDR3 DNA: TGTGCCACCTCCGCCGATTGGCCTCTGGTTGACTACGAGCAGTACTTC
J gene: TRBJ2-7
D gene: NA
V gene: TRBV28
clone size: few

CDR3 protein: CSVDAGTSGRHEQFF
CDR3 DNA: TGCAGCGTTGACGCCGGGACTAGCGGGAGACATGAGCAGTTCTTC
J gene: TRBJ2-1
D gene: TRBD2
V gene: TRBV29-1
clone size: NA

CDR3 protein: CATSVAGDTQYF
CDR3 DNA: TGTGCCACCAGTGTAGCGGGAGATACGCAGTATTTT
J gene: TRBJ2-3
D gene: TRBD2
V gene: TRBV15
clone size: NA

CDR3 protein: CASSSAGGKGYEQYF
CDR3 DNA: TGTGCCAGCAGCTCCGCGGGGGGGAAGGGTTACGAGCAGTACTTC
J gene: TRBJ2-7
D gene: TRBD2
V gene: TRBV7-9
clone size: NA